A selection of T cell receptor beta chains follows, all from one sample in a study of blood T cell repertoires in COVID-19. Libraries were prepared by immunoSEQ multiplex PCR; TCRdb keeps only in-frame clonotypes and omits some of them. Of a few hundred thousand clones detected, 80% to 90% appear once; the ten largest clones hold 6.2%. The sequenced material came from peripheral blood. These receptors all stem from a man in his sixties with acute or convalescent COVID-19. CDR3s include the opening cysteine and the closing phenylalanine or tryptophan. D genes are given only for firm matches. The listing skips clone size in some rows; elsewhere it reads once, few, many or a size class.

NA TRBD2 TRBJ2-3 TRBV7-3 CASSLGTSGMGDTQYF TGTGCCAGCAGCTTGGGGACTAGCGGGATGGGAGATACGCAGTATTTT
NA TRBD2 TRBJ2-7 TRBV10-3 CAISEWTSGSSYEQYF TGTGCCATCAGTGAGTGGACTAGCGGAAGCTCCTACGAGCAGTACTTC
NA TRBD1 TRBJ1-2 TRBV2 CASSEGGGGNYGYTF TGTGCCAGCAGTGAGGGAGGAGGGGGCAACTATGGCTACACCTTC
NA TRBD2 TRBJ2-3 TRBV7-3 CASSSSGGAADTQYF TGTGCCAGCAGCTCGTCGGGAGGCGCCGCAGATACGCAGTATTTT
NA NA TRBJ1-5 TRBV28 CASSLIVAGINRGNQPQHF TGTGCCAGCAGTTTAATTGTGGCAGGGATTAATAGGGGCAATCAGCCCCAGCATTTT
NA TRBD1 TRBJ1-1 TRBV7-9 CASQEEGQAEAFF TGTGCCAGCCAGGAGGAGGGACAGGCTGAAGCTTTCTTT
NA NA TRBJ1-3 TRBV5-5 CASSLTPGLGDTIYF TGTGCCAGCAGCTTGACCCCGGGACTGGGAGACACCATATATTTT
few TRBD1 TRBJ1-2 TRBV29-1 CSVGDSRSYGYTF TGCAGCGTTGGGGACAGTCGGAGCTATGGCTACACCTTC
once NA TRBJ2-7 TRBV6-6 CASGGRGLYEQYF TGTGCCAGCGGAGGTCGTGGCCTCTACGAGCAGTACTTC
NA NA TRBJ2-6 TRBV9 CASSPQSLSSGANVLTF TGTGCCAGCAGCCCACAGTCCCTCTCCTCTGGGGCCAACGTCCTGACTTTC
many TRBD2 TRBJ2-2 TRBV20-1 CSASPEDSGRGVTGELFF TGCAGTGCTAGTCCTGAGGACAGCGGGAGGGGAGTCACCGGGGAGCTGTTTTTT
NA NA TRBJ2-7 TRBV5-1 CASSPTAAFYEQYF TGCGCCAGCAGCCCAACAGCAGCCTTCTACGAGCAGTACTTC
NA TRBD2 TRBJ2-7 TRBV28 CASRIGGRSYEQYF TGTGCCAGCAGAATTGGCGGGAGGTCCTACGAGCAGTACTTC
NA NA TRBJ2-1 TRBV10-3 CAITRESSYNEQFF TGTGCCATCACTCGGGAAAGCTCCTACAATGAGCAGTTCTTC
NA NA TRBJ1-3 TRBV5-8 CASSSGLISGNTIYF TGTGCCAGCAGCTCGGGACTGATTTCTGGAAACACCATATATTTT
NA NA TRBJ2-7 TRBV28 CATDRQGSYEQYF TGTGCCACAGACAGGCAGGGAAGCTACGAGCAGTACTTC
NA TRBD2 TRBJ2-7 TRBV6-5 CASSYQLAGSGEQYF TGTGCCAGCAGTTACCAACTAGCGGGGTCAGGCGAGCAGTACTTC
NA NA TRBJ2-7 TRBV27 CASSLERAAYEQYF TGTGCCAGCAGTTTAGAGCGGGCAGCTTACGAGCAGTACTTC
NA TRBD2 TRBJ2-1 TRBV7-9 CASSASGGRADEQFF TGTGCCAGCAGCGCATCAGGCGGGAGGGCCGATGAGCAGTTCTTC
NA TRBD1 TRBJ2-7 TRBV28 CASSYLDGTGSYEQYF TGTGCCAGCAGCTATTTAGATGGGACAGGATCCTACGAGCAGTACTTC
NA NA TRBJ2-4 TRBV6-1 CASSVEWGSRQAVQYF TGTGCCAGCAGTGTCGAGTGGGGGTCCAGACAGGCGGTTCAGTACTTC
NA TRBD1 TRBJ1-2 TRBV10-3 CAINRQGRDADYGYTF TGTGCCATCAATAGACAGGGGAGGGATGCGGACTATGGCTACACCTTC
NA TRBD2 TRBJ2-1 TRBV19 CASSIVGRVLYNEQFF TGTGCCAGTAGTATAGTAGGGAGGGTTTTATACAATGAGCAGTTCTTC
NA NA TRBJ2-3 TRBV7-2 CASSPWGVASTDTQYF TGTGCCAGCAGCCCCTGGGGGGTGGCCTCCACAGATACGCAGTATTTT
NA TRBD1 TRBJ1-6 TRBV11-3 CASSQGGDRSPLHF TGTGCCAGCAGCCAGGGGGGCGACAGGTCACCCCTCCACTTT
once NA TRBJ2-1 TRBV11-1 CASSLRVGGVYNEQFF TGTGCCAGCAGCTTAAGGGTGGGAGGCGTGTACAATGAGCAGTTCTTC
NA TRBD2 TRBJ2-4 TRBV28 CASTRTSGLSIQYF TGTGCCAGCACCCGGACTAGCGGATTGAGCATTCAGTACTTC
NA TRBD2 TRBJ2-1 TRBV7-3 CASSLYELAGVGDEQFF TGTGCCAGCAGCTTATACGAACTAGCGGGAGTTGGGGATGAGCAGTTCTTC
NA NA TRBJ2-7 TRBV11-3 CASSLEENSYEQYF TGTGCCAGCAGCTTAGAGGAGAACTCCTACGAGCAGTACTTC
NA NA TRBJ2-2 TRBV12-3/TRBV12-4 CASSSTGELFF TGTGCCAGCAGCAGTACCGGGGAGCTGTTTTTT
NA NA TRBJ2-3 TRBV6-5 CASSYRPFDGDTQYF TGTGCCAGCAGTTACCGACCATTTGACGGGGATACGCAGTATTTT
NA NA TRBJ2-2 TRBV19 CASRQGVTGELFF TGTGCCAGTAGACAGGGAGTCACCGGGGAGCTGTTTTTT
NA TRBD2 TRBJ2-5 TRBV24-1 CATSDVLAGEGETQYF TGTGCCACCAGTGATGTACTAGCGGGAGAGGGAGAGACCCAGTACTTC
NA NA TRBJ2-7 TRBV5-1 CASSLAGPSTYEQYF TGCGCCAGCAGCTTGGCCGGTCCCTCAACCTACGAGCAGTACTTC
NA NA TRBJ1-5 TRBV19 CASSIVAGAEQPQHF TGTGCCAGTAGTATAGTAGCGGGGGCGGAACAGCCCCAGCATTTT
NA TRBD2 TRBJ2-1 TRBV4-2 CASSPGPSGVNEQFF TGTGCCAGCAGCCCGGGGCCTAGCGGGGTCAATGAGCAGTTCTTC
once TRBD1 TRBJ2-1 TRBV7-2 CASSLGWDSTYNEQFF TGTGCCAGCAGCTTAGGATGGGACAGTACCTACAATGAGCAGTTCTTC
NA TRBD1 TRBJ2-1 TRBV7-2 CASSLAGQGPYNEQFF TGTGCCAGCAGCTTAGCGGGACAGGGCCCCTACAATGAGCAGTTCTTC
NA TRBD1 TRBJ2-7 TRBV9 CASSSRTGGYEQYF TGTGCCAGCAGCTCCCGGACAGGGGGCTACGAGCAGTACTTC
NA TRBD1 TRBJ1-1 TRBV7-9 CASSATGYLVLNTEAFF TGTGCCAGCAGCGCGACAGGGTACCTTGTCTTGAACACTGAAGCTTTCTTT
NA NA TRBJ2-7 TRBV27 CASRARGASTYEQYF TGTGCCAGCCGCGCACGGGGGGCCAGTACCTACGAGCAGTACTTC
once NA TRBJ1-6 TRBV5-6 CASSLVRSPLHF TGTGCCAGCAGCTTGGTCAGATCACCCCTCCACTTT
once TRBD1 TRBJ2-3 TRBV5-1 CASSSYGTGSDTQYF TGCGCCAGCAGCTCTTATGGGACAGGATCAGATACGCAGTATTTT
NA NA TRBJ1-1 TRBV20-1 CSASPPKGVHRTEAFF TGCAGTGCTAGTCCCCCCAAAGGGGTTCATCGCACTGAAGCTTTCTTT
NA NA TRBJ1-5 TRBV3-1/TRBV3-2 CASSKTGLDQPQHF TGTGCCAGCAGCAAGACAGGTTTGGATCAGCCCCAGCATTTT
NA TRBD1 TRBJ2-1 TRBV3-1/TRBV3-2 CASSQAGTGRYLGESYKFF TGTGCCAGCAGCCAAGCCGGGACAGGCAGATACCTAGGGGAATCATATAAGTTCTTC
few NA TRBJ1-5 TRBV6-2/TRBV6-3 CASSYRDSYNQPQHF TGTGCCAGCAGTTACAGAGACAGTTATAATCAGCCCCAGCATTTT
NA NA TRBJ2-5 TRBV11-3 CASSLEPRQGQETQYF TGTGCCAGCAGCTTAGAACCGAGGCAGGGGCAAGAGACCCAGTACTTC
once TRBD1 TRBJ2-3 TRBV5-1 CASSSAGTGVTDTQYF TGCGCCAGCAGCTCGGCCGGGACAGGGGTGACAGATACGCAGTATTTT
NA NA TRBJ1-4 TRBV5-1 CASSLEAGIETNEKLFF TGCGCCAGCAGCCTGGAGGCCGGGATCGAAACTAATGAAAAACTGTTTTTT
many TRBD2 TRBJ2-7 TRBV5-1 CASSPGLAGGEQYF TGCGCCAGCAGCCCCGGACTAGCAGGCGGCGAGCAGTACTTC
NA TRBD1 TRBJ1-4 TRBV5-1 CASSLETGDNEKLFF TGCGCCAGCAGCTTGGAGACAGGGGACAATGAAAAACTGTTTTTT
NA NA TRBJ1-2 TRBV19 CASSMTARGGDGYTF TGTGCCAGTAGTATGACTGCGAGGGGGGGAGATGGCTACACCTTC
NA NA TRBJ2-7 TRBV24-1 CATSDLRSPGQQYEQYF TGTGCCACCAGTGATTTGCGTAGTCCGGGACAACAATACGAGCAGTACTTC
once NA TRBJ2-2 TRBV7-8 CASSAYTNTGELFF TGTGCCAGCAGCGCTTACACGAACACCGGGGAGCTGTTTTTT
NA TRBD2 TRBJ2-3 TRBV30 CAWSLLSGLTDTQYF TGTGCCTGGAGCCTGCTTAGCGGGCTCACAGATACGCAGTATTTT
few TRBD1 TRBJ1-2 TRBV5-4 CASSLAGQGSYSYTF TGTGCCAGCAGCTTGGCTGGACAGGGGTCTTATAGCTACACCTTC
NA TRBD2 TRBJ2-1 TRBV6-5 CASRRTSGSGEQFF TGTGCCAGCAGGAGGACTAGCGGGAGTGGTGAGCAGTTCTTC
NA NA TRBJ1-1 TRBV18 CASSSRHGEDRNTEAFF TGTGCCAGCTCCTCCAGACACGGGGAGGATAGGAACACTGAAGCTTTCTTT